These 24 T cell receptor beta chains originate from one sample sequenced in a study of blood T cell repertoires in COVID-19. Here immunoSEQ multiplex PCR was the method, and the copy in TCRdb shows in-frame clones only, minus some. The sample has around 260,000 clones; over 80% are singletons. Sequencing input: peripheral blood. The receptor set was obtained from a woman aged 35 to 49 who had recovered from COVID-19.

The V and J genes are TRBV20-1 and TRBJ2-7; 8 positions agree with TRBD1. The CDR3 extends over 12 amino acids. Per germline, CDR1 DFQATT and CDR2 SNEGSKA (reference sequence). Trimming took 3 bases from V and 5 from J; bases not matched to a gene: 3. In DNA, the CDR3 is TGCAGTGCTAGTGAGGACAGGGACGAGCAGTACTTC. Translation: CSASEDRDEQYF.

CDR3 loop: CASSQEFDRPWETQYF. CDR3 coding DNA: TGCGCCAGCAGCCAAGAGTTTGACAGGCCCTGGGAGACCCAGTACTTC. The chain joins TRBV4-3 to TRBJ2-5, with D perhaps TRBD1 (6 bases). Trimming pared 0 bases from V and 5 bases from J, leaving 16 bases between. This CDR3 has 16 residues. Germline V gene data show CDR1 as LGHNA and CDR2 as YSLEER.

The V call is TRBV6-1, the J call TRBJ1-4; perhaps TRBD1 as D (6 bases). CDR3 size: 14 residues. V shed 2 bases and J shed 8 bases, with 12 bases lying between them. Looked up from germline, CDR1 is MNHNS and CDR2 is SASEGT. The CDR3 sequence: CASSEHAGVEKLFF. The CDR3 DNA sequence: TGTGCCAGCAGTGAACACGCAGGGGTGGAAAAACTGTTTTTT.

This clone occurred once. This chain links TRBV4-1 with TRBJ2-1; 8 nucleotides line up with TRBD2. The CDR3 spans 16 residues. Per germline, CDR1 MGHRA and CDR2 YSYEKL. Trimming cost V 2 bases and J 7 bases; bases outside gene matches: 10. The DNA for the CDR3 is TGCGCCAGCAGCCAAACCGGGGGGGGCCGATCAAATGAGCAGTTCTTC. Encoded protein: CASSQTGGGRSNEQFF.

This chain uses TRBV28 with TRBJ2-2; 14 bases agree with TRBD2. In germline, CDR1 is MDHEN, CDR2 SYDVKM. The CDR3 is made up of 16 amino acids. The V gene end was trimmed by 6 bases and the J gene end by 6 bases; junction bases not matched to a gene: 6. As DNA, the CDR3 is TGTGCCAGCAGGACTAGCGGGGGGGCCAAGCCCGGGGAGCTGTTTTTT. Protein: CASRTSGGAKPGELFF.

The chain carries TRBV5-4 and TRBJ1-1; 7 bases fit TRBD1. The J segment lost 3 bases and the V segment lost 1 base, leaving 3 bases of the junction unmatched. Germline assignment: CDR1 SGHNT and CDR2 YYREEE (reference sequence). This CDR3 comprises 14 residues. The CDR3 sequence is CASSLTGVYTEAFF. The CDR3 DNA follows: TGTGCCAGCAGCTTGACAGGGGTATACACTGAAGCTTTCTTT.

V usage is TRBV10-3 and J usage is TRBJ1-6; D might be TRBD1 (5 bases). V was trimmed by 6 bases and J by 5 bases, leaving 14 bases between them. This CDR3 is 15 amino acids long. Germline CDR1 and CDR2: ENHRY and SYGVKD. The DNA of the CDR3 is TGTGCCATCAGCGAAACAGGACGGGATAATTCACCCCTCCACTTT. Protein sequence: CAISETGRDNSPLHF.

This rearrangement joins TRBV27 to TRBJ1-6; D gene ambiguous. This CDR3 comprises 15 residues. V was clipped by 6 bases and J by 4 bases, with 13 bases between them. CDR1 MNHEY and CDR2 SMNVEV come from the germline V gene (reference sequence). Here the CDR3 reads CASRDAGDYNSPLHF. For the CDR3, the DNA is TGTGCCAGCAGGGACGCGGGTGATTATAATTCACCCCTCCACTTT.

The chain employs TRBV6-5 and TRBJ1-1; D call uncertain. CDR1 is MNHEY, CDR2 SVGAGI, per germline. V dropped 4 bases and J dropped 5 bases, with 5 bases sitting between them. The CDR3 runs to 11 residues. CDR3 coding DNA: TGTGCCAGCAGTTGGACTACTGAAGCTTTCTTT. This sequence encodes CASSWTTEAFF.

The CDR3 reads CASSEGTGYSYEQYF. In DNA form, the CDR3 reads TGTGCCAGCAGCGAGGGGACAGGGTACTCCTACGAGCAGTACTTC. The chain links TRBV9 to TRBJ2-7; 9 bases fit TRBD1. CDR1 and CDR2 (germline): SGDLS, YYNGEE. V lost 3 bases, J lost 0 bases, and 4 bases stayed unmatched. CDR3 length: 15 amino acids.

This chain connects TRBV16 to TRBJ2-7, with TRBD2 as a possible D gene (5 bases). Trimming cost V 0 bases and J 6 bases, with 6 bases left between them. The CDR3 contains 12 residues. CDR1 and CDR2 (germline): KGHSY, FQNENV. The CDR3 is CASSQSAGEQYF. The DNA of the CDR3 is TGTGCCAGCAGCCAATCGGCGGGCGAGCAGTACTTC.

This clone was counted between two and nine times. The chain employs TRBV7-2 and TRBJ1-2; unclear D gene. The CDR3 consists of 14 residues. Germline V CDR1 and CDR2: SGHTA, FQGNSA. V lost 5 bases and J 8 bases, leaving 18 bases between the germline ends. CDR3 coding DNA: TGTGCCAGCAGCGAACGGACCGAGGGTCGGGGCTACACCTTC. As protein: CASSERTEGRGYTF. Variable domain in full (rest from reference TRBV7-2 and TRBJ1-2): GAGVSQSPSNKVTEKGKDVELRCDPISGHTALYWYRQSLGQGLEFLIYFQGNSAPDKSGLPSDRFSAERTGGSVSTLTIQRTQQEDSAVYLCASSERTEGRGYTFGSGTRLTVV.

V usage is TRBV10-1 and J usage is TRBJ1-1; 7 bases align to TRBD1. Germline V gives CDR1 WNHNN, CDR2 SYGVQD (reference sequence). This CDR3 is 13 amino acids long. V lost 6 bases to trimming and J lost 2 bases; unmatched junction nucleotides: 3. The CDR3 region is CASRKGANTEAFF. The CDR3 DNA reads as TGCGCCAGCAGGAAGGGGGCCAACACTGAAGCTTTCTTT.

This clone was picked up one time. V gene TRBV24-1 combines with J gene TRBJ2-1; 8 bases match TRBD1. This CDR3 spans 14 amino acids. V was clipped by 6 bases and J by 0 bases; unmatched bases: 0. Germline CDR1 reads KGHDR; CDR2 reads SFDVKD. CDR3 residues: CATSTGGSYNEQFF. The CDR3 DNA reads TGTGCCACCAGTACAGGGGGCTCCTACAATGAGCAGTTCTTC.

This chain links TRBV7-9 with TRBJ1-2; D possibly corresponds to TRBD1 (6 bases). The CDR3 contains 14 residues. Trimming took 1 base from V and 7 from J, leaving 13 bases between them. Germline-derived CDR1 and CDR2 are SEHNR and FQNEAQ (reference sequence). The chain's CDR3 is CASSLEVTGTGYTF. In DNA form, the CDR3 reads TGTGCCAGCAGCTTAGAGGTGACAGGAACTGGCTACACCTTC. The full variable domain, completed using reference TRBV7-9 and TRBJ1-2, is DTGVSQNPRHKITKRGQNVTFRCDPISEHNRLYWYRQTLGQGPEFLTYFQNEAQLEKSRLLSDRFSAERPKGSFSTLEIQRTEQGDSAMYLCASSLEVTGTGYTFGSGTRLTVV.

CDR3 coding DNA: TGTGCCTGGAGTTGGGACAGTCCAACCTCCTATAATTCACCCCTCCACTTT. Translating gives CAWSWDSPTSYNSPLHF. This rearrangement joins TRBV30 to TRBJ1-6; 7 bases fit TRBD1. The CDR3 consists of 17 residues. The germline gives CDR1 GTSNPN, CDR2 SVGIG (reference sequence). Unmatched junction bases numbered 7, after V lost 2 bases and J lost 0 bases.

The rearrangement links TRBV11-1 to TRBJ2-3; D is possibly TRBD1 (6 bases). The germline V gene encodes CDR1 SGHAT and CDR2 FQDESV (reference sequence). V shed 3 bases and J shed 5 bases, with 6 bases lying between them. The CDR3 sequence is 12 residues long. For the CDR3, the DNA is TGTGCCAGCAGCTTGGACAGAGATACGCAGTATTTT. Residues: CASSLDRDTQYF.

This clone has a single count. The CDR3 DNA is TGTGCCAGCAAGGGCCAGGGGGCATCAGATACGCAGTATTTT. The encoded protein is CASKGQGASDTQYF. This chain connects TRBV5-8 to TRBJ2-3; TRBD1 matches at 8 bases. V lost 6 bases, J lost 4 bases, and 7 bases stayed unmatched. The V gene's germline CDR1 is SGHTS and CDR2 YDEGEE. This CDR3 spans 14 amino acids. The whole variable domain, remainder taken from reference TRBV5-8 and TRBJ2-3, is EAGVTQSPTHLIKTRGQQATLRCSPISGHTSVYWYQQALGLGLQFLLWYDEGEERNRGNFPPRFSGRQFPNYSSELNVNALELEDSALYLCASKGQGASDTQYFGPGTRLTVL.

CDR3 protein: CASSPRKESGANVLTF. CDR3 DNA: TGCGCCAGCAGCCCGCGGAAGGAATCTGGGGCCAACGTCCTGACTTTC. The genes are TRBV5-1 and TRBJ2-6; D gene ambiguous. The ends were cut back, 4 bases at V and 1 base at J, with 12 bases in the middle. Germline assignment: CDR1 SGHRS and CDR2 YFSETQ. The CDR3 is made up of 16 amino acids.

DNA for the CDR3: TGTGCCAGCAGCCAATCCCCTTCAAGCGGAACATACAATGAGCAGTTCTTC. This translates into CASSQSPSSGTYNEQFF. The rearrangement uses TRBV3-1 (or the pseudogene TRBV3-2) and TRBJ2-1, with a tentative D call TRBD2 (5 bases). V was pared by 2 bases and J by 4 bases, with 18 bases between. This CDR3 region has 17 residues. CDR1 and CDR2 (germline): LGHDT, YNNKEL (reference sequence).

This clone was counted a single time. The chain's CDR3 is CASSATGYEQYF. CDR3 bases: TGTGCCAGCAGTGCGACAGGCTACGAGCAGTACTTC. This chain joins TRBV27 and TRBJ2-7; TRBD1 is a possible D gene (6 bases). Germline CDR1 and CDR2: MNHEY and SMNVEV (reference sequence). The CDR3 covers 12 residues. With 5 bases removed from V and 3 bases from J, the gap between germline ends came to 8 bases.

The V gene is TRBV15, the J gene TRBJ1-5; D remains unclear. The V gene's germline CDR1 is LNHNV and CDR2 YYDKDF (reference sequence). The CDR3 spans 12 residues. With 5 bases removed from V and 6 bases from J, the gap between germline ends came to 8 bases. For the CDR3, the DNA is TGTGCCACCAGCGCCGTTAGTCAGCCCCAGCATTTT. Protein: CATSAVSQPQHF.

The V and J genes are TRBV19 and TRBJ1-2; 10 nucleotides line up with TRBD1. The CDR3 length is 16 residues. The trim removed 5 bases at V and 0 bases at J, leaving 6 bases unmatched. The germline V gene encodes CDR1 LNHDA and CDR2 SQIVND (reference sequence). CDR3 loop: CASSVRDRGPNYGYTF. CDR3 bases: TGTGCCAGTAGTGTCCGGGACAGGGGCCCTAACTATGGCTACACCTTC.

CDR3 sequence reads: CASSARRQGSYGYTF. The CDR3 DNA is TGTGCCAGCAGCGCCCGAAGACAGGGGAGCTATGGCTACACCTTC. The chain has TRBV9 and TRBJ1-2; 8 nucleotides match TRBD1. The germline CDR1 and CDR2 sequences are SGDLS and YYNGEE. J lost 4 bases, V lost 3 bases, and 8 bases had no gene match. The CDR3 is 15 residues long.